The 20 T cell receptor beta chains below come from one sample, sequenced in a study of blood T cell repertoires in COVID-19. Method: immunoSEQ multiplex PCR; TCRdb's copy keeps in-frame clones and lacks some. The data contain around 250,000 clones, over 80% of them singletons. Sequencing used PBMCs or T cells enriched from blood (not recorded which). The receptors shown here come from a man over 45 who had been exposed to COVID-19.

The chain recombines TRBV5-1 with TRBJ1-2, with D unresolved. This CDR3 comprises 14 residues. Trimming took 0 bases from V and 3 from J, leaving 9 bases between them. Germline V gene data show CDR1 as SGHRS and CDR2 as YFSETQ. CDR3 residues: CASSLVTRDYGYTF. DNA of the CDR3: TGCGCCAGCAGCTTGGTTACTAGGGACTATGGCTACACCTTC.

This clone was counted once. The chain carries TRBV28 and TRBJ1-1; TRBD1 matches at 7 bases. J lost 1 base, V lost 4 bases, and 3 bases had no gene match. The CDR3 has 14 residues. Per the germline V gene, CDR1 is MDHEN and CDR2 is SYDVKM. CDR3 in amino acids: CASSSRGANTEAFF. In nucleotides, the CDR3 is TGTGCCAGCAGTTCCAGGGGGGCGAACACTGAAGCTTTCTTT.

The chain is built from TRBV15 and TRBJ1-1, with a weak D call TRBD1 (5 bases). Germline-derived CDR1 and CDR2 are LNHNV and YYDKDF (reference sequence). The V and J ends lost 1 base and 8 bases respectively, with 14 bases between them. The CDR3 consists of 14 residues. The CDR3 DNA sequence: TGTGCCACCAGCAGAGCAAGCAGGGCGGTGGAAGCTTTCTTT. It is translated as CATSRASRAVEAFF.

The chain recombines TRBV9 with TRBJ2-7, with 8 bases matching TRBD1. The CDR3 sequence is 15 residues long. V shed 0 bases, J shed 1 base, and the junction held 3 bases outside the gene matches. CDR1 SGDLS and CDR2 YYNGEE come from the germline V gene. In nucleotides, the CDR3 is TGTGCCAGCAGCGTAGGGGGACAGGTTTCCTACGAGCAGTACTTC. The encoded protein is CASSVGGQVSYEQYF.

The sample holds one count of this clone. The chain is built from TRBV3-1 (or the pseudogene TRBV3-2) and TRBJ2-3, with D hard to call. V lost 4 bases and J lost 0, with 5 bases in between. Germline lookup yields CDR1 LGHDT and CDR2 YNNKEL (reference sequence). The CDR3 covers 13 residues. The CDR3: CASSPTSTDTQYF. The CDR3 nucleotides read TGTGCCAGCAGCCCTACTAGCACAGATACGCAGTATTTT.

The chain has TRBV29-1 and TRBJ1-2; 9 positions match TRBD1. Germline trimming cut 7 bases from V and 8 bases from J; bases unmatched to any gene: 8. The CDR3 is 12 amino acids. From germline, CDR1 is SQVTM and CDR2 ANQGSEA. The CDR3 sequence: CSGRTGAIGYTF. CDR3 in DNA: TGCAGCGGTAGGACAGGGGCCATCGGCTACACCTTC.

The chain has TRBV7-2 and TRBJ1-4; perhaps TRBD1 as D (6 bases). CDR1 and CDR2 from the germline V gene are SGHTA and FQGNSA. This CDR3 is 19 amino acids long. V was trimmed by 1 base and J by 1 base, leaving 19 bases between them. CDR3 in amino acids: CASSLGRLFYRETNEKLFF. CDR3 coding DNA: TGTGCCAGCAGCTTAGGCCGGTTGTTTTACAGGGAAACTAATGAAAAACTGTTTTTT.

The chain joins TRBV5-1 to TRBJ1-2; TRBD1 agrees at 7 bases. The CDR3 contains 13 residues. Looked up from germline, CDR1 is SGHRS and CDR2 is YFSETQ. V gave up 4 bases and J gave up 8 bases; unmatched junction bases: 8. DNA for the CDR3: TGCGCCAGCAGCCGGGACAGCCTGGAGGGCTACACCTTC. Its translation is CASSRDSLEGYTF.

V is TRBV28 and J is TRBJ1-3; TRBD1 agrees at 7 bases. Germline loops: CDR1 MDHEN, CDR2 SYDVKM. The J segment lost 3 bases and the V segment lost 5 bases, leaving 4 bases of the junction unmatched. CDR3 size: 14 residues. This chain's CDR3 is CASSQGGFGNTIYF. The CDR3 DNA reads TGTGCCAGCAGTCAGGGGGGATTTGGAAACACCATATATTTT.

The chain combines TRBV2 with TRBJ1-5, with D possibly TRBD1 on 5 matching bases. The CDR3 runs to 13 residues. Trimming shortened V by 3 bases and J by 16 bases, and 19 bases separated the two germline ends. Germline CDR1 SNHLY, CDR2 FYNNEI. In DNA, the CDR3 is TGTGCCAGCAGTGACCGCGACGGGGGTTCGGAACATTTT. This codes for CASSDRDGGSEHF.

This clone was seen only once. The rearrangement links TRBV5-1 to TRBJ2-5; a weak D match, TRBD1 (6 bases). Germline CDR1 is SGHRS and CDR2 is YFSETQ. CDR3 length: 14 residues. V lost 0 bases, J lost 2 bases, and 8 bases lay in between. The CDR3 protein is CASSLEGQQETQYF. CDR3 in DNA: TGCGCCAGCAGCTTGGAGGGACAACAAGAGACCCAGTACTTC. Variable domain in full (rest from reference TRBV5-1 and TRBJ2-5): KAGVTQTPRYLIKTRGQQVTLSCSPISGHRSVSWYQQTPGQGLQFLFEYFSETQRNKGNFPGRFSGRQFSNSRSEMNVSTLELGDSALYLCASSLEGQQETQYFGPGTRLLVL.

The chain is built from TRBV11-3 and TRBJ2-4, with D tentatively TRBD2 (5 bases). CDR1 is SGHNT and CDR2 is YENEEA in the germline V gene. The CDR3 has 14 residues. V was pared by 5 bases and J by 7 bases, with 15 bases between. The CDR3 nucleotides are TGTGCCAGCAGCCCTTCGGAGGATAGGAACATTCAGTACTTC. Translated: CASSPSEDRNIQYF.

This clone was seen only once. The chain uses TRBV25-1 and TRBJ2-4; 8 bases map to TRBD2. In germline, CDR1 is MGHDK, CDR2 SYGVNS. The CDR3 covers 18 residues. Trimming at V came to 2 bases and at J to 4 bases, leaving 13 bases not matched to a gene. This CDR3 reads CASSELGLSSGSKNIQYF. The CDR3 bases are TGTGCCAGCAGTGAACTTGGGTTGTCGAGCGGGAGTAAAAACATTCAGTACTTC.

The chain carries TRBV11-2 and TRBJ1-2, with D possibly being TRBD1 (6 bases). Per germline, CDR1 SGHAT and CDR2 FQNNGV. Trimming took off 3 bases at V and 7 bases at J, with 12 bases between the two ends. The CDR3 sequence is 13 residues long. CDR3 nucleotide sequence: TGTGCCAGCAGCTTGATGATACAGGGTGGCTACACCTTC. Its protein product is CASSLMIQGGYTF.

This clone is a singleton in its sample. The CDR3 DNA sequence: TGTGCCATCAGTGAGATGGGACAGGGGAATTCACCCCTCCACTTT. Protein product: CAISEMGQGNSPLHF. The genes are TRBV10-3 and TRBJ1-6; 10 bases match TRBD1. The germline gives CDR1 ENHRY, CDR2 SYGVKD. After removal of 2 bases from V and 7 bases from J, the junction contained 2 bases not matched to a gene. This CDR3 comprises 15 residues.

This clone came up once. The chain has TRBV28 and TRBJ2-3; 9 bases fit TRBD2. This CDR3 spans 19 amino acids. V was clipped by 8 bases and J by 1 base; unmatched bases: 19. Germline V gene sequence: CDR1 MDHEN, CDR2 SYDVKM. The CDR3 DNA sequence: TGTGCCAGCCCCCCAAGACGGCTAGCGGGATGGGGGCGCACAGATACGCAGTATTTT. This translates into CASPPRRLAGWGRTDTQYF.

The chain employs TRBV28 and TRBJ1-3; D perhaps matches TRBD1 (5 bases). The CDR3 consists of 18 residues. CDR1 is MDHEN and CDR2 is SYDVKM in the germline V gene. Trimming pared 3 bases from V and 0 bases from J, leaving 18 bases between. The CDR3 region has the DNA TGTGCCAGCAGTTTCGTTCCCGGCAGGGCAAGCTCTGGAAACACCATATATTTT. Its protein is CASSFVPGRASSGNTIYF.

CDR3 DNA sequence: TGTGCCAGCAGACAGGTAACCAACTACAATGAGCAGTTCTTC. Its protein product is CASRQVTNYNEQFF. The J gene is TRBJ2-1, the V gene TRBV28, with a weak D call TRBD1 (5 bases). This CDR3 has 14 amino acids. V was shortened by 6 bases and J by 3 bases, with 12 bases between the two germline ends. The germline V gene encodes CDR1 MDHEN and CDR2 SYDVKM.

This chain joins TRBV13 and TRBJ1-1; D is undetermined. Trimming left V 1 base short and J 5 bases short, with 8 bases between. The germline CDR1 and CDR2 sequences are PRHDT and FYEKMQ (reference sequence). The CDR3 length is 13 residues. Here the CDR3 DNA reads TGTGCCAGCAGCTTAGATAGGCGGACTGAAGCTTTCTTT. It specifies CASSLDRRTEAFF.

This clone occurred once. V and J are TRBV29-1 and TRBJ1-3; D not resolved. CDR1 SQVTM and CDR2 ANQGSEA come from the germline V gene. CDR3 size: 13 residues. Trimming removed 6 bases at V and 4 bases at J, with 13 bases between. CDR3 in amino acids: CSVSQRPGNTIYF. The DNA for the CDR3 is TGCAGCGTATCACAGAGACCCGGAAACACCATATATTTT.